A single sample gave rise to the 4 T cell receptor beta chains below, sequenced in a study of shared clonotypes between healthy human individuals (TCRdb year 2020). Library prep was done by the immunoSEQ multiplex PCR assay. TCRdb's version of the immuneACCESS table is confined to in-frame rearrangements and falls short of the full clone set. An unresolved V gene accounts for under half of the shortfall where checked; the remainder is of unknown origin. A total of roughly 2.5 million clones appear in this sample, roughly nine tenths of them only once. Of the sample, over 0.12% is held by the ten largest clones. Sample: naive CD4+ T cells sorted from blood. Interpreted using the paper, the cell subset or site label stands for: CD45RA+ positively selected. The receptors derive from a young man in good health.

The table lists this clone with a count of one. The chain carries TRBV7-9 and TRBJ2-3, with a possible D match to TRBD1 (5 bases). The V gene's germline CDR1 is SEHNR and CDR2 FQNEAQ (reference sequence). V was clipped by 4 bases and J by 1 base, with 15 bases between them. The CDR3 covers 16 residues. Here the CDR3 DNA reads TGTGCCAGCAGCTCTACGTTAGGGGTGGGCACAGATACGCAGTATTTT. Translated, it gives CASSSTLGVGTDTQYF.

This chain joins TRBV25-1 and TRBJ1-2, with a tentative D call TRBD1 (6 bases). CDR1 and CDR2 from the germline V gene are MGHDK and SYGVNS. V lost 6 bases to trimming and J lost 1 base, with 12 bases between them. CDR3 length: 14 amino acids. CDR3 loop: CASRKTGLNYGYTF. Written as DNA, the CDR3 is TGTGCCAGCAGGAAGACAGGCCTTAACTATGGCTACACCTTC.

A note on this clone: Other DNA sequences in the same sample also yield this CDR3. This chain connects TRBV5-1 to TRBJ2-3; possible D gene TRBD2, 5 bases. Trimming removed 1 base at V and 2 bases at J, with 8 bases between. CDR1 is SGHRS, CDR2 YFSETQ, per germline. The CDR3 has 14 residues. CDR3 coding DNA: TGCGCCAGCAGCTTGATGGACTCCACAGATACGCAGTATTTT. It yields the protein CASSLMDSTDTQYF.

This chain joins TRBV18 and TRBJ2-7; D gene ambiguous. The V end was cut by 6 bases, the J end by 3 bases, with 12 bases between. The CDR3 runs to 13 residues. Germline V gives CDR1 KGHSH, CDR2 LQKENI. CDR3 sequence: CASSRNGNYEQYF. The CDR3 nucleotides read TGTGCCAGCTCCCGCAATGGGAACTACGAGCAGTACTTC.